This T cell receptor (beta chain) emerged from a study of blood T cell repertoires in COVID-19. The overall study: PBMCs, B-cell-depleted T cells, or T cells provided the cDNA or gDNA that made up the material.

From germline, CDR1 is SGHTA and CDR2 FQGNSA. This CDR3 spans 14 amino acids. V lost 3 bases, J lost 0 bases, and 0 bases stayed unmatched. This clone was observed a single time. In the authors' workflow: Reference gene primer amplification gave nucleated cell count estimates. Repertoires were generated with immunoSEQ multiplex PCR, while TCRdb's copy carries only in-frame clones and drops some. V and J calls plus clone size are reproduced from that table; the DNA served to infer D and trimming. The table includes roughly 120,000 clones, about nine tenths detected once. The sample comprised peripheral blood. The rearrangement uses TRBV7-2 and TRBJ2-7; 9 nucleotides agree with TRBD2. The sequence derives from a human donor with active COVID-19. The donor label of this sample is uncertain. The CDR3 protein is CASSLRGGSYEQYF. CDR3 coding DNA: TGTGCCAGCAGCTTGCGGGGGGGCTCCTACGAGCAGTACTTC.